A single sample gave rise to the 24 T cell receptor beta chains below, sequenced in a study of cytomegalovirus exposure and HLA in healthy donors. Researchers ran the PCR with 60 Vbeta and 13 Jbeta primers. Profiled with immunoSEQ multiplex PCR; TCRdb holds only in-frame clones, not every one. Among about 94,000 clones listed, 75% to 80% were seen once. The sample was PBMCs. The receptors stem from a woman between 35 and 50 years old in good health and CMV-seronegative.

This clone was seen only a few times. Other DNA sequences in the sample encode the same CDR3. The rearrangement uses TRBV2 and TRBJ1-5, with a possible D match to TRBD1 (6 bases). This CDR3 comprises 14 residues. V was shortened by 4 bases and J by 4 bases, with 11 bases between the two germline ends. Looked up from germline, CDR1 is SNHLY and CDR2 is FYNNEI. Here the CDR3 DNA reads TGTGCCAGCAGTGTGGAGAGGGGGAATCAGCCCCAGCATTTT. Its translation: CASSVERGNQPQHF. Variable domain in full (rest from reference TRBV2 and TRBJ1-5): EPEVTQTPSHQVTQMGQEVILRCVPISNHLYFYWYRQILGQKVEFLVSFYNNEISEKSEIFDDQFSVERPDGSNFTLKIRSTKLEDSAMYFCASSVERGNQPQHFGDGTRLSIL.

The chain uses TRBV5-1 and TRBJ2-7; 9 positions agree with TRBD2. Germline lookup yields CDR1 SGHRS and CDR2 YFSETQ. The CDR3 spans 18 residues. After removal of 1 base from V and 3 bases from J, the junction contained 14 bases not matched to a gene. The CDR3 spells CASSLRLGLAGTNYEQYF. CDR3 sequence (DNA): TGCGCCAGCAGCTTGCGGCTGGGTCTAGCGGGGACCAACTACGAGCAGTACTTC.

The J gene is TRBJ1-6, the V gene TRBV2; D is unclear. V lost 8 bases and J 6 bases, leaving 11 bases between the germline ends. CDR1 SNHLY and CDR2 FYNNEI come from the germline V gene. This CDR3 region has 13 residues. The DNA of the CDR3 is TGTGCCAGCGGGAGGGATGTTAATTCACCCCTCCACTTT. It codes for CASGRDVNSPLHF.

This chain connects TRBV13 to TRBJ1-1; unclear D gene. The germline V gene has CDR1 PRHDT and CDR2 FYEKMQ (reference sequence). The CDR3 contains 14 residues. Trimming stripped 8 bases from V and 6 bases from J, with 19 bases between. The CDR3 DNA follows: TGTGCCAGCCTCTTTAGTACGGGTTTCGCTGAAGCTTTCTTT. This sequence encodes CASLFSTGFAEAFF.

The chain links TRBV6-1 to TRBJ2-1, with 8 bases fitting TRBD2. Germline V gene lookup returns CDR1 MNHNS and CDR2 SASEGT. This CDR3 has 17 residues. J was trimmed by 2 bases and V by 1 base; bases with no gene match: 7. The CDR3 DNA reads TGTGCCAGCAGTGAAGTGTTCGGCGGGGGGACCTACAATGAGCAGTTCTTC. Translation: CASSEVFGGGTYNEQFF.

The CDR3 sequence: CASSVGYTEAFF. Here the CDR3 DNA reads TGTGCCAGCAGCGTCGGGTACACTGAAGCTTTCTTT. The gene calls are TRBV9 and TRBJ1-1; D is ambiguous. Germline loops: CDR1 SGDLS, CDR2 YYNGEE. The V and J ends lost 2 bases and 3 bases respectively, with 5 bases between them. CDR3 size: 12 residues. Using reference TRBV9 and TRBJ1-1 for the parts outside the CDR3, the full variable domain is DSGVTQTPKHLITATGQRVTLRCSPRSGDLSVYWYQQSLDQGLQFLIQYYNGEERAKGNILERFSAQQFPDLHSELNLSSLELGDSALYFCASSVGYTEAFFGQGTRLTVV.

The chain links TRBV5-4 to TRBJ1-2; TRBD1 is a possible D gene (5 bases). The CDR3 is 14 residues long. V dropped 0 bases and J dropped 4 bases, with 10 bases sitting between them. Germline V gives CDR1 SGHNT, CDR2 YYREEE (reference sequence). CDR3 residues: CASSLETAPYGYTF. In DNA form, the CDR3 reads TGTGCCAGCAGCTTGGAGACAGCGCCCTATGGCTACACCTTC.

The V gene is TRBV14, the J gene TRBJ2-1, with D possibly being TRBD2 (5 bases). The germline V gene encodes CDR1 SGHDN and CDR2 FVKESK. CDR3 size: 15 residues. The V and J ends lost 0 bases and 8 bases respectively, with 14 bases between them. The CDR3 sequence: CASSQDRPSIDEQFF. The CDR3 DNA follows: TGTGCCAGCAGCCAAGATAGGCCTAGCATCGATGAGCAGTTCTTC.

This clone was recorded once. This chain joins TRBV25-1 and TRBJ2-7; D remains unclear. CDR1 is MGHDK, CDR2 SYGVNS, per germline. V was shortened by 5 bases and J by 5 bases, with 13 bases between the two germline ends. The CDR3 loop spans 13 amino acids. CDR3 residues: CASSKRMGHEQYF. The CDR3 DNA reads as TGTGCCAGCAGTAAAAGGATGGGCCACGAGCAGTACTTC.

This clone was counted once. The chain is built from TRBV7-9 and TRBJ2-7, with TRBD1 as a possible D gene (5 bases). The CDR3 runs to 15 residues. The V end lost 5 bases, the J end lost 6 bases, and 20 bases lay between the germline ends. Germline V gene lookup returns CDR1 SEHNR and CDR2 FQNEAQ (reference sequence). The CDR3 nucleotides read TGTGCCAGCAGCGAACTGACAGACCTTCTCCCCGAGCAGTACTTC. Protein: CASSELTDLLPEQYF.

This chain links TRBV6-5 with TRBJ1-1; 7 bases are a match to TRBD1. CDR3 size: 15 residues. CDR1 is MNHEY, CDR2 SVGAGI, per germline. J gave up 1 base and V 6 bases, and 8 bases lay outside the gene matches. The CDR3 region is CASRPSNRGNTEAFF. CDR3 sequence (DNA): TGTGCCAGCAGACCATCAAACAGGGGGAACACTGAAGCTTTCTTT.

The chain has TRBV5-4 and TRBJ2-5; 9 bases match TRBD2. CDR1 is SGHNT, CDR2 YYREEE, per germline (reference sequence). There are 16 residues in the CDR3. The J segment lost 1 base and the V segment lost 3 bases, leaving 7 bases of the junction unmatched. DNA for the CDR3: TGTGCCAGCAGCTCAGGGGGGCGGGGGGGCCAAGAGACCCAGTACTTC. It encodes CASSSGGRGGQETQYF.

This sequence joins TRBV30 and TRBJ1-1; D perhaps matches TRBD1 (5 bases). The CDR3 consists of 11 residues. V lost 0 bases and J 8 bases, leaving 7 bases between the germline ends. Germline CDR1 is GTSNPN and CDR2 is SVGIG (reference sequence). CDR3 bases: TGTGCCTGGAGTGTACGACAGGAAGCTTTCTTT. Residues: CAWSVRQEAFF. The whole variable domain, remainder taken from reference TRBV30 and TRBJ1-1, is SQTIHQWPATLVQPVGSPLSLECTVEGTSNPNLYWYRQAAGRGLQLLFYSVGIGQISSEVPQNLSASRPQDRQFILSSKKLLLSDSGFYLCAWSVRQEAFFGQGTRLTVV.

J is TRBJ2-6 and V is TRBV27, with TRBD1 as a possible D gene (6 bases). V gave up 4 bases and J gave up 2 bases, with 9 bases separating them. This CDR3 contains 15 residues. Per the germline V gene, CDR1 is MNHEY and CDR2 is SMNVEV (reference sequence). For the CDR3, the DNA is TGTGCCAGCAGTTCGTGGACAGCTGGGGCCAACGTCCTGACTTTC. It encodes CASSSWTAGANVLTF.

V is TRBV5-1 and J is TRBJ2-2; 7 bases match TRBD2. V trimming: 3 bases; J trimming: 6 bases; junction bases outside the gene matches: 11. The CDR3 contains 16 residues. Per the germline V gene, CDR1 is SGHRS and CDR2 is YFSETQ. CDR3 residues: CASSSGTTRTAGELFF. DNA for the CDR3: TGCGCCAGCAGCTCCGGGACTACCCGAACGGCCGGGGAGCTGTTTTTT.

The rearrangement uses TRBV7-2 and TRBJ2-3; perhaps TRBD1 as D (5 bases). This CDR3 spans 15 amino acids. Germline loops: CDR1 SGHTA, CDR2 FQGNSA. The V gene lost 4 bases and the J gene lost 2 bases, with 13 bases spanning the gap. The CDR3 DNA reads as TGTGCCAGCAGCTCGGGCGGACATCCCACAGATACGCAGTATTTT. Residues: CASSSGGHPTDTQYF.

As regards this clone: Relative to the germline gene, one junction end is altered; a read error may explain this. The gene calls are TRBV29-1 and TRBJ1-6; 10 bases are a match to TRBD1. Germline V gene sequence: CDR1 SQVTM, CDR2 ANQGSEA. CDR3 length: 14 amino acids. This chain's CDR3 is CSVMDRGSNSPLNF. The CDR3 DNA is TGCAGCGTAATGGACAGGGGGTCCAATTCACCCCTCAACTTT.

The chain employs TRBV4-1 and TRBJ2-1; D may be TRBD1 (5 bases). Germline V gives CDR1 MGHRA, CDR2 YSYEKL. This CDR3 comprises 15 residues. Deletions cut 0 bases from V and 2 bases from J, with 8 bases between. The CDR3 DNA reads as TGCGCCAGCAGCCAAGATCCAGGGACCTACAATGAGCAGTTCTTC. This gives the protein CASSQDPGTYNEQFF.

The J gene is TRBJ1-5, the V gene TRBV7-3; no reliable D call. The germline V gene has CDR1 SGHTA and CDR2 FQGTGA. Trimming removed 2 bases at V and 6 bases at J, with 8 bases between. The CDR3 contains 13 residues. The DNA of the CDR3 is TGTGCCAGCAGCTTACAGGCGGGTCAGCCCCAGCATTTT. This codes for CASSLQAGQPQHF. Based on the CDR3 plus reference TRBV7-3 and TRBJ1-5, the full variable domain is GAGVSQTPSNKVTEKGKYVELRCDPISGHTALYWYRQSLGQGPEFLIYFQGTGAADDSGLPNDRFFAVRPEGSVSTLKIQRTERGDSAVYLCASSLQAGQPQHFGDGTRLSIL.

V is TRBV9 and J is TRBJ1-1; TRBD1 agrees at 8 bases. J gave up 4 bases and V 4 bases, and 9 bases lay outside the gene matches. CDR1 and CDR2 (germline): SGDLS, YYNGEE. The CDR3 sequence is 15 residues long. The CDR3 sequence is CASSSQGELRTEAFF. DNA for the CDR3: TGTGCCAGCAGCTCACAGGGGGAGTTGCGCACTGAAGCTTTCTTT.

This clone was counted only a few times. The chain combines TRBV10-3 with TRBJ2-7; possible D gene TRBD1, 5 bases. The V gene lost 3 bases and the J gene lost 0 bases, with 9 bases spanning the gap. This CDR3 spans 14 amino acids. Germline loops: CDR1 ENHRY, CDR2 SYGVKD. This CDR3 reads CAISDTTVSYEQYF. The CDR3 DNA reads TGTGCCATCAGTGACACGACAGTCTCCTACGAGCAGTACTTC.

V and J are TRBV6-5 and TRBJ2-5; TRBD1 is a possible D gene (6 bases). Germline V gives CDR1 MNHEY, CDR2 SVGAGI. Trimming removed 6 bases from V and 6 bases from J, with 17 bases in between. The CDR3 has 14 residues. The CDR3 DNA reads as TGTGCCAGCAGCTACGACAGGATGGAACAGACCCAGTACTTC. Translation: CASSYDRMEQTQYF.

This clone has just one count. V usage is TRBV14 and J usage is TRBJ2-1; 11 bases are a match to TRBD2. The CDR3 runs to 16 residues. Germline V CDR1 and CDR2: SGHDN, FVKESK. J was trimmed by 3 bases and V by 4 bases; bases with no gene match: 5. The CDR3 coding sequence is TGTGCCAGCAGCCGCCTAGCGGGGGGCCTCTACAATGAGCAGTTCTTC. It is translated as CASSRLAGGLYNEQFF.

The chain has TRBV25-1 and TRBJ1-6; TRBD1 matches at 8 bases. CDR3 size: 16 residues. V shed 3 bases, J shed 7 bases, and the junction held 8 bases outside the gene matches. CDR1 and CDR2 (germline): MGHDK, SYGVNS. The CDR3 is CASSEPGQGWNSPLHF. The DNA for the CDR3 is TGTGCCAGCAGTGAGCCCGGACAGGGTTGGAATTCACCCCTCCACTTT.